This TCR beta chain was observed in a study of circulating CD8 cells and anti-PD-1 response in melanoma. Looking at the study overall: Nivolumab was given intravenously at 3 mg/kg every 2 weeks.

Germline CDR1 SGHNT, CDR2 YYREEE (reference sequence). This CDR3 comprises 12 residues. Trimming took 0 bases from V and 5 from J, leaving 4 bases between them. This clonotype is deemed large (0.1 to 1%). Its target is not known. The QIAseq Immune Repertoire TCR panel built the libraries from around 15 ng of total RNA. TCRdb reprocessed the reads via MiXCR and lists one record per CDR3 protein. There are 700 to 850 distinct CDR3 sequences in the sample; around 7% occur only once, and around 28% lies in the top ten. Four subsets defined by PD-1 and/or TIGIT were sorted from live CD3+CD8+TCRalphabeta+ cells. Whole-study results and caveats: PD-1 and DPOS subsets showed similar, higher clonality than DNEG. Under 8% of TRB clonotypes were shared between subsets at M1.

The sequences come from CD8+ T cells from PBMCs, collected at baseline or after one month of anti-PD-1 therapy (not recorded which). V and J are TRBV5-4 and TRBJ2-3; D call uncertain. The receptor was derived from a human donor with melanoma. The CDR3 DNA reads TGTGCCAGCAGCTTGGGAGGAGATACGCAGTATTTT. This gives the protein CASSLGGDTQYF.